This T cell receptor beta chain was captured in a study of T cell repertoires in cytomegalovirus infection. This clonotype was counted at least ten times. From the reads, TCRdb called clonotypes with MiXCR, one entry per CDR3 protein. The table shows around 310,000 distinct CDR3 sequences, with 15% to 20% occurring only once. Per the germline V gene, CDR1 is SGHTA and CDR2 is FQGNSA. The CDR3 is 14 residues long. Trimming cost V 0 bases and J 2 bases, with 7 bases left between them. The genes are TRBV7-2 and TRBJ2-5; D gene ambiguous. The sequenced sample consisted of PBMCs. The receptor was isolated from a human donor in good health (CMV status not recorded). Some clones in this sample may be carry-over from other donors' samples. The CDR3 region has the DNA TGTGCCAGCAGCTTAGCGGTTAGACAAGAGACCCAGTACTTC. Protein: CASSLAVRQETQYF.